This T cell receptor (beta chain) emerged from a study of blood T cell repertoires in COVID-19. As for the study in general: Nucleic acid was either cDNA or gDNA, and it came from T cells, B-cell-depleted T cells, or PBMCs.

TCRdb's table, derived via immunoSEQ multiplex PCR, lists solely in-frame clones and lacks some. The table has under 300,000 clones, more than 70% seen once; the top ten hold around 2%. The CDR3 runs 14 residues. Germline V gives CDR1 SGHAT, CDR2 FQNNGV. Trimming took off 1 base at V and 3 bases at J, with 10 bases between the two ends. All enrollees were about 18 to 89 years old and from roughly 22 US areas. Clinical history reported by participants formed the basis on which cohorts were assigned. The V gene is TRBV11-2, the J gene TRBJ2-7; D is possibly TRBD2 (7 bases). Sequencing was performed on PBMCs or T cells enriched from blood (not recorded which). This sequence was found in a woman in her sixties in a cohort exposed to, infected with or recovered from COVID-19 (not recorded which). CDR3: CASSLARGGYEQYF. The CDR3 bases are TGTGCCAGCAGCTTAGCTAGGGGGGGCTACGAGCAGTACTTC.